The 18 T cell receptor beta chains given below trace back to one sample, sequenced in a study of control samples from healthy donors and cancer patients. Measured with immunoSEQ multiplex PCR; TCRdb has only the in-frame clones, and not every one. The data hold 150,000 to 200,000 clones, with about 90% observed a single time. Sequenced material: blood. The receptor set was obtained from a man aged 25-45 years in good health.

This chain uses TRBV5-4 with TRBJ2-7; TRBD2 matches 9 bases. The V and J ends lost 3 bases and 2 bases, in that order; junction bases with no gene match: 6. The germline CDR1 and CDR2 sequences are SGHNT and YYREEE (reference sequence). This CDR3 is built from 15 residues. The DNA for the CDR3 is TGTGCCAGCAGCTCTACGGGACTAGCTCCCTACGAGCAGTACTTC. The encoded protein is CASSSTGLAPYEQYF.

This sequence joins TRBV6-5 and TRBJ2-3; D possibly corresponds to TRBD1 (6 bases). Germline V CDR1 and CDR2: MNHEY, SVGAGI. V lost 2 bases, J lost 3 bases, and 9 bases lay in between. The CDR3 consists of 14 residues. The CDR3 DNA reads as TGTGCCAGCAGTTACCGGACAGCTACAGATACGCAGTATTTT. It specifies CASSYRTATDTQYF.

The rearrangement uses TRBV18 and TRBJ2-5; the D is unclear. The CDR3 totals 13 residues. Germline CDR1 is KGHSH and CDR2 is LQKENI. Deletions cut 2 bases from V and 5 bases from J, with 9 bases between. The CDR3: CASSPGDRETQYF. In nucleotides, the CDR3 is TGTGCCAGCTCACCAGGAGACCGGGAGACCCAGTACTTC.

On this clone itself: Additional DNA sequences in this sample encode the identical CDR3. The chain carries TRBV2 and TRBJ2-2; 10 bases fit TRBD2. The V gene's germline CDR1 is SNHLY and CDR2 FYNNEI. J was trimmed by 8 bases and V by 10 bases; bases with no gene match: 13. The CDR3 contains 15 residues. CDR3 sequence: CAKEGRAGGNGELFF. As DNA, the CDR3 is TGTGCCAAAGAGGGTCGAGCGGGGGGGAATGGGGAGCTGTTTTTT.

The chain links TRBV14 to TRBJ1-1, with D possibly being TRBD1 (5 bases). The CDR3 sequence is 14 residues long. V gave up 4 bases and J gave up 0 bases, with 9 bases separating them. Germline V gene sequence: CDR1 SGHDN, CDR2 FVKESK. The CDR3 protein is CASSPRGMNTEAFF. DNA of the CDR3: TGTGCCAGCAGCCCAAGGGGCATGAACACTGAAGCTTTCTTT. The variable domain in full, with the rest retrieved from reference TRBV14 and TRBJ1-1, is EAGVTQFPSHSVIEKGQTVTLRCDPISGHDNLYWYRRVMGKEIKFLLHFVKESKQDESGMPNNRFLAERTGGTYSTLKVQPAELEDSGVYFCASSPRGMNTEAFFGQGTRLTVV.

This sequence joins TRBV9 and TRBJ1-1; D remains ambiguous. Germline V gene sequence: CDR1 SGDLS, CDR2 YYNGEE. V lost 4 bases, J lost 0 bases, and 7 bases lay in between. The CDR3 consists of 13 residues. CDR3 coding DNA: TGTGCCAGCAGCTCAGAAATGAACACTGAAGCTTTCTTT. Its protein is CASSSEMNTEAFF.

The chain joins TRBV5-4 to TRBJ1-1; a possible D gene is TRBD1 (5 bases). Trimming shortened V by 5 bases and J by 2 bases, and 16 bases separated the two germline ends. The germline CDR1 and CDR2 sequences are SGHNT and YYREEE (reference sequence). The CDR3 covers 15 residues. This chain's CDR3 is CASSFFGTQNTEAFF. The CDR3 DNA follows: TGTGCCAGCAGTTTTTTCGGGACTCAAAACACTGAAGCTTTCTTT.

The rearrangement joins TRBV2 to TRBJ1-3; maybe TRBD1 (5 bases). V was cut by 6 bases and J by 6 bases, with 21 bases left in between. This CDR3 region has 16 residues. The germline gives CDR1 SNHLY, CDR2 FYNNEI. The CDR3 loop reads CASRAGWTNLENTIYF. In DNA form, the CDR3 reads TGTGCCAGCAGGGCTGGGTGGACAAACCTTGAAAACACCATATATTTT.

The chain couples TRBV3-1 (or the pseudogene TRBV3-2) to TRBJ1-2; D might be TRBD1 (5 bases). Trimming stripped 1 base from V and 2 bases from J, with 14 bases between. Germline values: CDR1 LGHDT, CDR2 YNNKEL (reference sequence). This CDR3 is built from 16 residues. The CDR3 nucleotides are TGTGCCAGCAGCCAAGGACTGACAGAAAGCAACTATGGCTACACCTTC. It is translated as CASSQGLTESNYGYTF.

The chain links TRBV5-1 to TRBJ1-2, with TRBD1 as a possible D gene (5 bases). Germline values: CDR1 SGHRS, CDR2 YFSETQ. Trimming shortened V by 3 bases and J by 3 bases, and 12 bases separated the two germline ends. The CDR3 runs 14 residues. CDR3 sequence (DNA): TGCGCCAGCAGCTGGGGGGTAACAGACTATGGCTACACCTTC. Amino acids: CASSWGVTDYGYTF.

V and J are TRBV7-9 and TRBJ1-1, with unresolved D. V lost 2 bases and J lost 0, with 4 bases in between. This CDR3 is built from 13 residues. Germline lookup yields CDR1 SEHNR and CDR2 FQNEAQ (reference sequence). This CDR3 is CASSLQVNTEAFF. The CDR3, as DNA: TGTGCCAGCAGCTTACAGGTGAACACTGAAGCTTTCTTT.

The V gene is TRBV13, the J gene TRBJ2-3; weak D call: TRBD2 (6 bases). This CDR3 has 11 residues. CDR1 and CDR2 from the germline V gene are PRHDT and FYEKMQ (reference sequence). Trimming shortened V by 3 bases and J by 8 bases, and 6 bases separated the two germline ends. CDR3 nucleotides: TGTGCCAGCAGCTTGGGGGGTACGCAGTATTTT. Residues: CASSLGGTQYF. The full variable domain, in which reference TRBV13 and TRBJ2-3 provide the parts outside the CDR3, is AAGVIQSPRHLIKEKRETATLKCYPIPRHDTVYWYQQGPGQDPQFLISFYEKMQSDKGSIPDRFSAQQFSDYHSELNMSSLELGDSALYFCASSLGGTQYFGPGTRLTVL.

The rearrangement joins TRBV23-1 to TRBJ1-4; D may be TRBD1 (6 bases). TRBV23-1 is reported as an ORF; its role is uncertain. The CDR3 extends over 15 amino acids. The V and J ends lost 0 bases and 6 bases respectively, with 11 bases between them. CDR3 region: CASSQSGGRDEKLFF. CDR3 nucleotide sequence: TGCGCCAGCAGTCAATCGGGGGGCAGAGATGAAAAACTGTTTTTT.

This chain uses TRBV6-4 with TRBJ2-1, with 10 nucleotides matching TRBD1. The V gene end was trimmed by 4 bases and the J gene end by 4 bases; junction bases not matched to a gene: 4. Germline loops: CDR1 MRHNA, CDR2 SNTAGT. The CDR3 consists of 15 residues. The CDR3 spells CASSVGQGDYNEQFF. The CDR3 coding sequence is TGTGCCAGCAGTGTCGGACAGGGGGATTACAATGAGCAGTTCTTC.

The chain joins TRBV14 to TRBJ2-7; 11 bases align to TRBD1. The CDR3 covers 16 residues. V was pared by 0 bases and J by 5 bases, with 6 bases of the junction left unmatched. CDR1 is SGHDN and CDR2 is FVKESK in the germline V gene. The CDR3 bases are TGTGCCAGCAGCCAAGATCCGGGGACAGGGGGGAACGAGCAGTACTTC. Residues: CASSQDPGTGGNEQYF.

The V and J genes are TRBV4-2 and TRBJ1-2; maybe TRBD1 (6 bases). The V gene lost 1 base and the J gene lost 5 bases, with 17 bases spanning the gap. CDR3 length equals 16 residues. The germline V gene has CDR1 LGHNA and CDR2 YNFKEQ. In DNA form, the CDR3 reads TGTGCCAGCAGCCAAGCCGAGGGGGGCCTAGGATATGGCTACACCTTC. This translates into CASSQAEGGLGYGYTF.

The chain is built from TRBV27 and TRBJ2-6; 12 nucleotides match TRBD2. CDR1 and CDR2 from the germline V gene are MNHEY and SMNVEV (reference sequence). Trimming cost V 5 bases and J 4 bases; bases outside gene matches: 6. The CDR3 runs 17 residues. For the CDR3, the DNA is TGTGCCAGCAGTCCCCGACTAGCGGGAGCAGGGGCCAACGTCCTGACTTTC. This translates into CASSPRLAGAGANVLTF.

J is TRBJ1-4 and V is TRBV14; D is ambiguous. The CDR3 contains 14 residues. V was clipped by 11 bases and J by 3 bases, with 16 bases between them. Per the germline V gene, CDR1 is SGHDN and CDR2 is FVKESK. The CDR3 here is CACKKGGPNEKLFF. The DNA for the CDR3 is TGTGCCTGCAAGAAGGGCGGACCTAATGAAAAACTGTTTTTT.